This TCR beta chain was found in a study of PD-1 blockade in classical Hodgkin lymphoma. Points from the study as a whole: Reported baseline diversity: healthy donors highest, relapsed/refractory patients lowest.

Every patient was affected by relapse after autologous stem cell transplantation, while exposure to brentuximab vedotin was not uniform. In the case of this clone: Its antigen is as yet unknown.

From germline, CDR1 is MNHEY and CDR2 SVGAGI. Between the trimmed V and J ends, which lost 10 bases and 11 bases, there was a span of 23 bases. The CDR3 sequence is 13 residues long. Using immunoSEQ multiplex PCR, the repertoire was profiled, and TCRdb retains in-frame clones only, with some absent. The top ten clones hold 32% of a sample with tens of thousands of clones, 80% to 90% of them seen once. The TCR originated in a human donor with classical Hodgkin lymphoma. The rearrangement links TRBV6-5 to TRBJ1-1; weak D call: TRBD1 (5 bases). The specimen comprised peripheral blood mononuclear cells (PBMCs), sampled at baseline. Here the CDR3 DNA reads TGTGCCACAATATCAGTCAGGGTTCCTGCTGCTTTCTTT. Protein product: CATISVRVPAAFF.